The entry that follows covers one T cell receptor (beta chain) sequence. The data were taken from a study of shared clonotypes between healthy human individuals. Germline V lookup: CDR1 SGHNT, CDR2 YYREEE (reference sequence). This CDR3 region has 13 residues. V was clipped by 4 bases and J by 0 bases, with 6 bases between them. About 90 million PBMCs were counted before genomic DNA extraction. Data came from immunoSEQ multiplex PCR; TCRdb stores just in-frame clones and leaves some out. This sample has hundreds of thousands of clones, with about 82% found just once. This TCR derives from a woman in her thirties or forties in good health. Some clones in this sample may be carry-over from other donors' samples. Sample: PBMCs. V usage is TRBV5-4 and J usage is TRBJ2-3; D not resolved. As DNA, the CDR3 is TGTGCCAGCAGCAGACATAGCACAGATACGCAGTATTTT. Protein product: CASSRHSTDTQYF.